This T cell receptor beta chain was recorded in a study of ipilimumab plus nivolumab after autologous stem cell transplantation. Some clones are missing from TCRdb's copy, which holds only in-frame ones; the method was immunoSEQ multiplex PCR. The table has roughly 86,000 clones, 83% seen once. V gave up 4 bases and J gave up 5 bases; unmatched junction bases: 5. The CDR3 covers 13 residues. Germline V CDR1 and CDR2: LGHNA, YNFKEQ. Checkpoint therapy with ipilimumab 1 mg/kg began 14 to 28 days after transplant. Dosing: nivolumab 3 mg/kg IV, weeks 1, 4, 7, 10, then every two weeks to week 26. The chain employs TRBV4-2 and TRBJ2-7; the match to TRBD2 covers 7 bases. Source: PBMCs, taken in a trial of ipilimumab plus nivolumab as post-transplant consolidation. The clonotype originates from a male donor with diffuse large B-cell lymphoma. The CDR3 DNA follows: TGTGCCAGCAGCCCAATCGGGAGGAACGAGCAGTACTTC. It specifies CASSPIGRNEQYF.